The present TCR beta chain was sequenced within a study of CD8 T cells in ankylosing spondylitis. The study, taken as a whole, reports: The authors found the disease-linked clones to be CD8+ and relatively rare in peripheral blood. Blood from ankylosing spondylitis patients appeared to carry a characteristic roughly 8-variant TCR beta motif. Significant enrichment of disease-linked clones was reported in matched ankylosing spondylitis synovial fluid.

The V end was cut by 2 bases, the J end by 6 bases, with 12 bases between. The CDR3 is 13 residues long. Germline CDR1 and CDR2: DFQATT and SNEGSKA (reference sequence). Each TCR beta library was made by quantitative 5'-RACE that incorporated molecular barcodes. A single record per CDR3 protein comes from TCRdb applying MiXCR to the 5' RACE reads. Seen here are roughly 440,000 distinct CDR3 sequences, roughly 15% observed once, and the top ten hold approximately 1%. In regard to this clonotype: The target antigen is unknown.

The J gene is TRBJ2-3, the V gene TRBV20-1; TRBD2 is a possible D gene (6 bases). The sample consisted of blood, either unsorted or a sorted T cell fraction (not recorded which). The clonotype was recovered from a male donor with ankylosing spondylitis. CDR3 region: CSARRTTHDTQYF. CDR3 DNA sequence: TGCAGTGCTAGAAGGACTACCCACGATACGCAGTATTTT.